A selection of T cell receptor beta chains follows, all from one sample in a study of blood T cell repertoires in COVID-19. Here immunoSEQ multiplex PCR was the method, and the copy in TCRdb shows in-frame clones only, minus some. The data hold roughly 250,000 clones, with 80% to 90% observed a single time. The source material was PBMCs or T cells enriched from blood (not recorded which). The receptors stem from a woman aged 25 to 39 who had recovered from COVID-19. Each CDR3 is given with its conserved first and last residue. D genes are given only for firm matches. The size of a clone is reported for some rows only, either as once, few or many, or as a class for expanded clones.

v_gene: TRBV9; j_gene: TRBJ1-4; abundance: once; d_gene: TRBD1; CDR3aa: CASSSQGIGEKLFF; CDR3nt: TGTGCCAGCAGTTCACAGGGGATCGGTGAAAAACTGTTTTTT
v_gene: TRBV11-2; j_gene: TRBJ1-2; abundance: NA; d_gene: NA; CDR3aa: CASSLIGYGYTF; CDR3nt: TGTGCCAGCAGCTTAATCGGCTATGGCTACACCTTC
v_gene: TRBV18; j_gene: TRBJ1-4; abundance: NA; d_gene: TRBD1; CDR3aa: CASSLQGSGVSNEKLFF; CDR3nt: TGTGCCAGCTCACTACAGGGGAGCGGCGTATCTAATGAAAAACTGTTTTTT
v_gene: TRBV7-9; j_gene: TRBJ1-1; abundance: NA; d_gene: NA; CDR3aa: CASSLGRNTEAFF; CDR3nt: TGTGCCAGCAGCTTGGGCAGGAACACTGAAGCTTTCTTT
v_gene: TRBV6-5; j_gene: TRBJ1-3; abundance: NA; d_gene: NA; CDR3aa: CASSLEGGTGNTIYF; CDR3nt: TGTGCCAGCAGTTTGGAGGGAGGAACTGGAAACACCATATATTTT
v_gene: TRBV7-9; j_gene: TRBJ2-1; abundance: NA; d_gene: NA; CDR3aa: CASSLDSNEQFF; CDR3nt: TGTGCCAGCAGCTTGGACAGCAATGAGCAGTTCTTC
v_gene: TRBV2; j_gene: TRBJ1-2; abundance: NA; d_gene: TRBD1; CDR3aa: CASRGDRWMHGYTF; CDR3nt: TGTGCCAGCAGGGGGGACAGATGGATGCATGGCTACACCTTC
v_gene: TRBV29-1; j_gene: TRBJ1-1; abundance: NA; d_gene: TRBD1; CDR3aa: CSVQIGTANTEAFF; CDR3nt: TGCAGCGTTCAAATAGGGACAGCGAACACTGAAGCTTTCTTT
v_gene: TRBV28; j_gene: TRBJ2-3; abundance: NA; d_gene: TRBD2; CDR3aa: CASSSRGGWADTQYF; CDR3nt: TGTGCCAGCAGTTCGCGGGGGGGCTGGGCAGATACGCAGTATTTT
v_gene: TRBV29-1; j_gene: TRBJ1-1; abundance: NA; d_gene: TRBD1; CDR3aa: CSVGDRANTEAFF; CDR3nt: TGCAGCGTCGGTGACAGGGCGAACACTGAAGCTTTCTTT
v_gene: TRBV28; j_gene: TRBJ1-6; abundance: NA; d_gene: NA; CDR3aa: CASRTLGPDPNSPLHF; CDR3nt: TGTGCCAGCAGGACCCTGGGGCCAGACCCAAATTCACCCCTCCACTTT
v_gene: TRBV11-2; j_gene: TRBJ2-7; abundance: NA; d_gene: NA; CDR3aa: CASSLTGLIYEQYF; CDR3nt: TGTGCCAGCAGCTTAACAGGGCTCATCTACGAGCAGTACTTC
v_gene: TRBV29-1; j_gene: TRBJ2-1; abundance: NA; d_gene: TRBD2; CDR3aa: CSVGAGGPKWTDEQFF; CDR3nt: TGCAGCGTTGGAGCGGGAGGGCCCAAATGGACCGATGAGCAGTTCTTC
v_gene: TRBV7-8; j_gene: TRBJ1-5; abundance: NA; d_gene: TRBD1; CDR3aa: CASSPGDRGFHQPQHF; CDR3nt: TGTGCCAGCAGCCCTGGGGACAGGGGATTTCATCAGCCCCAGCATTTT
v_gene: TRBV27; j_gene: TRBJ2-7; abundance: NA; d_gene: TRBD2; CDR3aa: CASSLSGGGSYEQYF; CDR3nt: TGTGCCAGCAGTTTATCGGGGGGGGGCTCCTACGAGCAGTACTTC
v_gene: TRBV24-1; j_gene: TRBJ2-2; abundance: NA; d_gene: TRBD1; CDR3aa: CATSEDRGNTGELFF; CDR3nt: TGTGCCACCAGTGAGGACAGGGGGAACACCGGGGAGCTGTTTTTT
v_gene: TRBV2; j_gene: TRBJ1-2; abundance: NA; d_gene: TRBD1; CDR3aa: CASTRDRGLPGGYTF; CDR3nt: TGTGCCAGCACCCGGGACAGGGGGCTGCCGGGTGGCTACACCTTC
v_gene: TRBV29-1; j_gene: TRBJ1-2; abundance: NA; d_gene: NA; CDR3aa: CSVVSSTVLYGYTF; CDR3nt: TGCAGCGTTGTATCTTCGACGGTACTATATGGCTACACCTTC
v_gene: TRBV27; j_gene: TRBJ1-4; abundance: NA; d_gene: TRBD1; CDR3aa: CASRQGPRSTNEKLFF; CDR3nt: TGTGCCAGCCGACAGGGGCCGAGATCAACTAATGAAAAACTGTTTTTT
v_gene: TRBV19; j_gene: TRBJ2-2; abundance: NA; d_gene: NA; CDR3aa: CASSITGATGELFF; CDR3nt: TGTGCCAGTAGTATAACCGGAGCCACCGGGGAGCTGTTTTTT
v_gene: TRBV7-6; j_gene: TRBJ2-7; abundance: NA; d_gene: TRBD2; CDR3aa: CASSSGLAGTYEQYF; CDR3nt: TGTGCCAGCAGCTCGGGACTAGCGGGGACCTACGAGCAGTACTTC
v_gene: TRBV2; j_gene: TRBJ1-1; abundance: NA; d_gene: NA; CDR3aa: CASRPGMNTEAFF; CDR3nt: TGTGCCAGCAGGCCGGGAATGAACACTGAAGCTTTCTTT
v_gene: TRBV6-6; j_gene: TRBJ2-1; abundance: NA; d_gene: NA; CDR3aa: CASSYVGMGRTDEQFF; CDR3nt: TGTGCCAGCAGTTACGTGGGGATGGGGCGTACCGATGAGCAGTTCTTC
v_gene: TRBV27; j_gene: TRBJ1-5; abundance: many; d_gene: NA; CDR3aa: CASSSAGFQPQHF; CDR3nt: TGTGCCAGCAGTTCTGCGGGGTTTCAGCCCCAGCATTTT
v_gene: TRBV7-9; j_gene: TRBJ2-7; abundance: NA; d_gene: NA; CDR3aa: CASSLVGGDEQYF; CDR3nt: TGTGCCAGCAGCTTAGTTGGGGGCGACGAGCAGTACTTC
v_gene: TRBV4-1; j_gene: TRBJ1-5; abundance: NA; d_gene: NA; CDR3aa: CASSQVGEQPQHF; CDR3nt: TGCGCCAGCAGCCAAGTAGGGGAACAGCCCCAGCATTTT
v_gene: TRBV4-1; j_gene: TRBJ2-7; abundance: NA; d_gene: TRBD1; CDR3aa: CASSRVTGMGYEQYF; CDR3nt: TGCGCCAGCAGCCGGGTGACAGGGATGGGGTACGAGCAGTACTTC
v_gene: TRBV19; j_gene: TRBJ1-5; abundance: few; d_gene: NA; CDR3aa: CASMGTLSNQPQHF; CDR3nt: TGTGCCAGTATGGGGACACTTAGCAATCAGCCCCAGCATTTT
v_gene: TRBV27; j_gene: TRBJ2-3; abundance: NA; d_gene: NA; CDR3aa: CASRQGRVRGTDTQYF; CDR3nt: TGTGCCAGCAGGCAGGGTCGAGTCAGGGGCACAGATACGCAGTATTTT